This T cell receptor (beta chain) was captured by sequencing in a study of PD-1 and CTLA-4 blockade in melanoma. The germline gives CDR1 PRHDT, CDR2 FYEKMQ (reference sequence). V lost 2 bases and J lost 2, with 10 bases in between. This CDR3 is 14 amino acids long. Here immunoSEQ multiplex PCR was the method, and the copy in TCRdb shows in-frame clones only, minus some. The data contain 15,000 to 20,000 clones, roughly 73% of them seen just once; the ten biggest clones take up more than 15%. This specimen consisted of CD8+ T cells from peripheral blood, obtained before anti-PD-1 treatment. The receptor was isolated from a human donor with melanoma. The chain recombines TRBV13 with TRBJ2-7; D could derive from TRBD1 or TRBD2 (5 bases each). The CDR3 here is CASSLWDGTYEQYF. The CDR3 DNA reads TGTGCCAGCAGCTTATGGGACGGCACCTACGAGCAGTACTTC.